This T cell receptor beta chain was documented in a study of regulatory T cells in long-lasting Graves disease. Overall study findings and caveats: The number of shared public clonotypes was higher in persistent patients (fewer than 3,000) than new patients (under 1,000). Favoring TRBV28, TRBJ1-2 and TRBJ2-5 was a feature seen in persistent disease.

Germline CDR1 reads SGHVS; CDR2 reads FNYEAQ. Between the trimmed V and J ends, which lost 2 bases and 7 bases, there was a span of 12 bases. CDR3 size: 15 residues. Time point noted: newly diagnosed GD, antithyroid drugs for less than 3 months. PBMCs provided the RNA from which the TCR library was made. Staff drew about 8.9 milliliters of peripheral blood into EDTA tubes. About this clonotype itself: The antigen is unknown.

Sequencing libraries for TCR beta were prepared with iRepertoire HTBI primers and Arm-PCR of CDR3 regions. TCRdb fed the multiplex PCR reads into MiXCR, producing one record per CDR3 protein. The sample has some 450,000 distinct CDR3 sequences, over 15% seen once; the top ten hold around 11%. The data were also submitted as part of a second study, on T cells in Graves' hyperthyroidism and ophthalmopathy.

This specimen consisted of peripheral blood mononuclear cells (PBMCs), obtained at new diagnosis, from a patient treated with antithyroid drugs. The sequence came from a woman in her thirties with Graves disease. The chain recombines TRBV7-6 with TRBJ1-6, with TRBD1 as a possible D gene (5 bases). Here the CDR3 DNA reads TGTGCCAGCAGCTTAACTTCGGAGGGGAATTCACCCCTCCACTTT. It encodes CASSLTSEGNSPLHF.